This T cell receptor beta chain appears in the sequencing data of a study of T-cell memory formation after mild COVID-19. This clonotype was seen a handful of times. V was clipped by 0 bases and J by 5 bases, with 17 bases between them. Per germline, CDR1 ENHRY and CDR2 SYGVKD. The CDR3 has 17 amino acids. TCRdb independently ran MiXCR on the 5' RACE reads; one entry per CDR3 protein. The sample has 110,000 or so distinct CDR3 sequences, about 24% seen once. The sample consisted of PBMCs or a T cell subset sorted from them (not recorded which). The sequence derives from a man between 18 and 29 years old who had mild COVID-19 (a few samples of this study predate the infection). Cell type and time point are not known. The genes are TRBV10-3 and TRBJ1-5; possibly TRBD1 for D (5 bases). Here the CDR3 DNA reads TGTGCCATCAGTGAGTCCGAGGGGTCCCACTTCTATCAGCCCCAGCATTTT. This codes for CAISESEGSHFYQPQHF.